This T cell receptor (beta chain) came from a study of T cell responses to AZD1222 COVID-19 vaccine (dated by TCRdb to the early 2020s). A note on the overall study: AZD1222 recipients with second doses at about 4 weeks or about 12 weeks were pooled, because spike-specific TCR depth and breadth did not differ between schedules. Trial participants were enrolled by age into 18-55, 56-69 and 70-plus year subgroups, with roughly 160, 29 and 62 TCR-sequenced participants respectively. A total of 240 or so trial participants underwent TCR sequencing, of whom roughly 210 had received two doses of AZD1222 and around 26 had received two doses of the MenACWY control vaccine.

The sample's time point label is to be understood as: baseline before first vaccination. Vaccinee samples came from UK trials COV001 and COV002, including a single-blind randomized controlled phase 2/3 trial of AZD1222 (ChAdOx1 nCoV-19) in healthy adults. For TCRbeta chain sequencing, PBMC samples were collected from trial participants at day 0 and at day 28 after the second dose. The germline V gene specifies MDHEN as CDR1 and SYDVKM as CDR2. Cut back by 4 bases and 8 bases, the V and J ends lie 11 bases apart. Reading from cysteine to phenylalanine, the CDR3 counts 13 amino acids. Just CDR3 DNA is preserved here, 39 bases in frame from base 1. Here is what the overall study found, with its caveats: Most participants were white British and females outnumbered males, and the authors suggested that clonal diversity may have been underestimated. Only five or six AZD1222 recipients were SARS-CoV-2 seropositive at baseline, limiting conclusions about previously exposed vaccinees. Reportedly, close to half of the unique spike-specific TCRs recognized epitopes lying outside the regions that are mutated in the B.1.351 and B.1.1.7 variants. Because no samples from the day 14 peak response were available, repertoires could be characterized only after the peak T cell response. After two AZD1222 doses, both the breadth and the depth of spike-specific TCRs were significantly higher than at day 0 and than in MenACWY recipients. Vaccine-associated CD4 TCRs spanned the whole spike protein, with dominant responses in regions 160-218 and 743-854. In the small 56-69-year group, the increase in depth fell short of significance, most likely because of low power.

Regarding this clone: The clone's antigen remains unknown. No base-level quality is on record; no much larger clone is a single base apart.

The CDR3 regions of human TCRbeta chains were subjected to immunosequencing. In the original analysis: Repertoire TCRs were matched against a reference library of SARS-CoV-2-specific TCRs generated with the MIRA antigen-specificity platform. Breadth was defined as the fraction of unique TCRs that were SARS-CoV-2-associated. Depth was defined as the fraction of total T cells that were SARS-CoV-2-associated. Using the MIRA data, each spike-specific TCR was assigned both to the spike region to which the TCR was reactive and to a CD4 or CD8 class. Log10-transformed breadth and depth values were compared by one-way ANOVA with Sidak's multiple comparisons tests. TCRdb limited this immuneACCESS table to in-frame rearrangements with V and J called. A share of clones is missing; checked studies link under half to unresolved V genes, and the rest is unexplained. The V and J calls and clone size are taken from that table; D and trimming were inferred from the DNA. The sample profile shows 150,000 or so clones; roughly 92% of them were found once. The ten largest clonotypes hold roughly 1.3% of the sample.

The source is an adult in good health. Sample: peripheral blood, taken on day 0 of AZD1222 vaccination. The chain links TRBV28 with TRBJ1-4; the D gene cannot be resolved reliably. The DNA is TGTGCCAGCAGTTCTCTCAAGGTGGAAAAACTGTTTTTT. It translates to CASSSLKVEKLFF.